Below, one T cell receptor beta chain is given with its context. It lacks a known antigen. No base quality values were provided; no much bigger clone lies one nucleotide off. These data come from a study of T cells in Graves' hyperthyroidism and ophthalmopathy (dated by TCRdb to about 2019). Broadly, across the study: Peripheral blood was sampled at the time of initial diagnosis, prior to any treatment. TCR V-J signatures able to tell the groups apart were searched for in a discovery cohort of about a hundred patients, of whom more than 40 had Graves' ophthalmopathy and about 60 had stable Graves' hyperthyroidism. In more than 5 Graves' hyperthyroidism patients, the study also compared T-cell repertoires from thyroid tissue with T-cell repertoires from blood. The approximately 95 discovery patients were divided at random into training and test sets in a 7:3 ratio. According to the paper, TCR Vbeta CDR3 sequencing was carried out on more than 120 peripheral blood samples, which came from 40 to 45 ophthalmopathy, some 73 hyperthyroidism and around 17 progressor patients. After sampling, hyperthyroidism patients received methimazole starting at 30 mg daily, and ophthalmopathy patients received high-dose intravenous methylprednisolone. Prospective prediction of ophthalmopathy was tested in an independent validation cohort consisting of roughly 20 hyperthyroidism patients and more than 15 patients who later progressed to ophthalmopathy. Overall study results and their limits: No statistical method was used to fix the sample size in advance, and group allocation was not hidden from the investigators. Most expanded thyroid clonotypes (frequency above 0.001) were also found in blood, which suggests that blood repertoires may mirror thyroid immune responses. A model built on a 13 V-J signature distinguished ophthalmopathy from stable hyperthyroidism, reaching 87.88% sensitivity and around 81% specificity in cross-validation and 80%/75% in testing. In validation, progression to ophthalmopathy was predicted by the model with 70.59% sensitivity and nearly 75% specificity, a median of roughly 6.4 months before onset.

Ophthalmopathy patients had moderately to severely active disease, Clinical Activity Score of at least 3, NOSPECS grade of at least 4, and duration under 3 months. Patients with uncontrolled infections, other autoimmune diseases, pregnancy or lactation were excluded. Diagnoses relied on clinical symptoms, serum thyroxine and TRAb, thyroid ultrasound and orbital computed tomography. PBMCs were separated from under 11 ml of fresh peripheral blood using Ficoll-Paque density gradient centrifugation. Total RNA was extracted using Trizol reagent, and RNA quality was assessed on an Agilent 2100 Bioanalyzer. The TCR beta CDR3 regions were amplified from the RNA transcripts. The first round of RT-PCR for the TCR CDR3 was performed with the HTBI primer set and the Qiagen OneStep RT-PCR kit. A second multiplex PCR round built the libraries, followed by size selection and purification. Paired-end sequencing of the libraries was performed with 100 bp reads on an Illumina HiSeq2000. On the authors' methods: SOAPnuke was used to process the raw data, throwing out any read that contained adapters or uncalled bases, had a mean Phred below 15, or lacked an exact constant-primer or identifier match. High-quality paired reads were merged with COPE v1.2.5, and unique nucleotide sequences were defined as clonotypes. Clonotypes were aligned to IMGT TRBV, TRBD and TRBJ reference segments using MiTCR v1.1. Analysis was restricted to V-J combinations with a frequency above 0.0001, which covered roughly 99% of repertoires. The TCS score was defined as the ratio of F50 (clonal expansion) to E x V (chaos), calculated using BLOSUM62-based TCRdist between CDR3 peptides within each V-J. Welch's t-statistics and random forest reduced some 510 V-J features to roughly 13, which were used in a naive Bayes classifier (R e1071). Starting from the raw public reads, TCRdb applied fastp trimming at Q25, assembled clones with MiXCR and retained in-frame beta chains. Duplicate CDR3 protein sequences are folded into a single record with the most common DNA and genes. TCRdb's processing, not the study's, gives the V and J calls here. This sample is represented by a few hundred thousand distinct CDR3 sequences; about 16% of them were singletons. The ten largest clones take up 2.5% to 4% of the sample.

From the cysteine up to the phenylalanine, the CDR3 has a length of 17 residues. Of all the DNA, just the CDR3 is kept, 51 bases in frame from base 1. The germline V gene supplies CDR1 MGHRA and CDR2 YSYEKL. Trimming at the junction amounts to 0 bases on V and 5 bases on J, and the germline ends lie 19 bases apart. The clonotype originates from a woman aged 35 to 49 with Graves' ophthalmopathy. The rearranged chain carries TRBV4-1 and TRBJ1-2, with the identity of the D gene unclear. Sequencing used blood. The sequenced DNA: TGCGCCAGCAGCCAAGACCGGGCCCTCCTTGTGAGATATGGCTACACCTTC. Its protein reads: CASSQDRALLVRYGYTF.